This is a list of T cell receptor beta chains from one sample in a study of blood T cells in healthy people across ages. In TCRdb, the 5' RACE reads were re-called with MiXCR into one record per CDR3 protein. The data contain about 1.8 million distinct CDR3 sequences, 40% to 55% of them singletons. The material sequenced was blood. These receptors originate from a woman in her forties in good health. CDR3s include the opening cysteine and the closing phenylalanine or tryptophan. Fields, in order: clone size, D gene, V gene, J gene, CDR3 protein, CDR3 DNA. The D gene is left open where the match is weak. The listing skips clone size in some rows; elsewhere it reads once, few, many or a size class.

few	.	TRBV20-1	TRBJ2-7	CSAGLGYYEQYF	TGCAGTGCTGGCCTGGGGTACTACGAGCAGTACTTC
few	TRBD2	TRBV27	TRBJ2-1	CASSSRAGGPYNEQFF	TGTGCCAGCAGTTCAAGAGCGGGGGGTCCATACAATGAGCAGTTCTTC
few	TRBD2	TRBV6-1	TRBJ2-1	CASLKRGGDNEQFF	TGTGCCAGCCTTAAGCGGGGGGGCGACAATGAGCAGTTCTTC
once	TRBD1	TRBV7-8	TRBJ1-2	CASSLARQGAYGYTF	TGTGCCAGCAGCTTAGCGCGACAGGGGGCATACGGCTACACCTTC
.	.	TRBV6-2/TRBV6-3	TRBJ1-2	CASSSPGTFANGYTF	TGTGCCAGCAGCTCTCCTGGGACGTTTGCAAATGGCTACACCTTC
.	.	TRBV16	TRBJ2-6	CASSQSPPGSWGNGANVLTF	TGTGCCAGCAGCCAATCCCCTCCAGGGAGTTGGGGGAATGGGGCCAACGTCCTGACTTTC
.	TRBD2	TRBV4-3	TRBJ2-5	CASSQDETSGGAGYNEQYF	TGCGCCAGCAGCCAAGATGAGACTAGCGGGGGGGCAGGGTACAATGAGCAGTACTTC
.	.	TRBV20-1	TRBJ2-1	CSIVTGSYNEQFF	TGCAGTATTGTAACAGGCTCCTACAATGAGCAGTTCTTC
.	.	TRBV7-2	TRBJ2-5	CASSRRSGETQYF	TGTGCCAGCAGCCGGAGGAGTGGGGAGACCCAGTACTTC
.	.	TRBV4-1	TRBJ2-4	CASSPPGLVDIQYF	TGCGCCAGCAGCCCCCCGGGGCTAGTGGACATTCAGTACTTC
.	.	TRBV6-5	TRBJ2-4	CASRLSAKNIQYF	TGTGCCAGCAGACTTAGCGCCAAAAACATTCAGTACTTC
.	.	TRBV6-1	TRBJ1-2	CASSELSSSGNGYTF	TGTGCCAGCAGTGAATTAAGTTCGAGTGGCAATGGCTACACCTTC
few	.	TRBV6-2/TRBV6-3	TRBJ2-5	CASTKGRTKATQYF	TGTGCCAGCACTAAGGGCAGGACGAAGGCGACCCAGTACTTC
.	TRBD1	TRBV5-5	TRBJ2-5	CASIYRGTGPQYF	TGTGCCAGCATCTATCGCGGGACAGGGCCCCAGTACTTC
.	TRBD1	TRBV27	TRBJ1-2	CASSLRQGDRGYTF	TGTGCCAGCAGTCTTCGACAGGGGGACAGAGGCTACACCTTC
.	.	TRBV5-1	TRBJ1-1	CASSLPTGTSNTEAFF	TGCGCCAGCAGCTTACCAACCGGGACAAGTAACACTGAAGCTTTCTTT
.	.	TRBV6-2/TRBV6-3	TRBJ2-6	CASSRSPGETSGANVLTF	TGTGCCAGCAGTCGAAGCCCCGGGGAAACCTCTGGGGCCAACGTCCTGACTTTC
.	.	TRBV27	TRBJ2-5	CASSQTGKQYF	TGTGCCAGCAGTCAAACAGGGAAGCAGTACTTC
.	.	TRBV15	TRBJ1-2	CATSRNRVGYTF	TGTGCCACCAGCAGAAACAGGGTCGGCTACACCTTC
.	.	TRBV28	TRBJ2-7	CASTPSIGQPYEQYF	TGTGCCAGCACCCCTTCGATAGGACAGCCCTACGAGCAGTACTTC
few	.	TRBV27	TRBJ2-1	CASSLSVTYNEQFF	TGTGCCAGCAGTTTATCGGTAACCTACAATGAGCAGTTCTTC
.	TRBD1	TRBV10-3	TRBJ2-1	CAIGDYGTGMGNEQFF	TGTGCCATCGGTGACTACGGGACAGGGATGGGCAATGAGCAGTTCTTC
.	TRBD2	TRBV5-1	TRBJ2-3	CASSDPSGGGSDTQYF	TGCGCCAGCAGCGATCCCAGCGGGGGTGGTTCAGATACGCAGTATTTT
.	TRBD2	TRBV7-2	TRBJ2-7	CARSLLGGGDEQYF	TGTGCCCGCAGCTTACTGGGTGGGGGGGACGAGCAGTACTTC
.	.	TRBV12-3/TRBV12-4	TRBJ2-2	CASSSTNIAGELFF	TGTGCCAGCAGCTCGACTAATATAGCCGGGGAGCTGTTTTTT
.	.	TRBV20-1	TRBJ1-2	CSARERARNYGYTF	TGCAGTGCTAGAGAAAGGGCACGAAACTATGGCTACACCTTC
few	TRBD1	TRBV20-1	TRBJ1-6	CSAPETGGSSPLHF	TGCAGTGCTCCCGAGACAGGGGGCAGTTCACCCCTCCACTTT
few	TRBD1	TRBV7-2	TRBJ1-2	CASSQHRPRTGGHYGYTF	TGTGCCAGCAGCCAACACAGGCCCCGGACAGGGGGACACTATGGCTACACCTTC
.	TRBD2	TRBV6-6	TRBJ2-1	CASSYSPAGGPGEQFF	TGTGCCAGCAGTTACTCTCCTGCGGGGGGGCCAGGGGAGCAGTTCTTC
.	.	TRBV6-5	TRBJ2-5	CASSLKPRGEGTQYF	TGTGCCAGCAGCCTAAAGCCTAGGGGTGAGGGGACCCAGTACTTC
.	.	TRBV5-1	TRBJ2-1	CASSLDTGAGVGNEQFF	TGCGCCAGCAGCTTGGATACCGGGGCAGGGGTGGGGAATGAGCAGTTCTTC
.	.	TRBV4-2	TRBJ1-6	CASSQDRTAHNSPLHF	TGTGCCAGCAGCCAAGATAGAACCGCTCATAATTCACCCCTCCACTTT
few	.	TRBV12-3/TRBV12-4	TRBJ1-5	CASSSGRPNQPQHF	TGTGCCAGCAGCTCGGGACGGCCTAATCAGCCCCAGCATTTT
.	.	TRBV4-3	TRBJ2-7	CASSQDRGSIEQYF	TGCGCCAGCAGCCAAGACCGAGGATCAATCGAGCAGTACTTC
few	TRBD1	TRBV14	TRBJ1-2	CASSQYRGGGYTF	TGTGCCAGCAGCCAATACAGGGGTGGAGGCTACACCTTC
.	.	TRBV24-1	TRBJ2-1	CATSDLGVPHNEQFF	TGTGCCACCAGTGACTTAGGGGTACCCCACAATGAGCAGTTCTTC
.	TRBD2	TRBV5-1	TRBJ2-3	CASSPGLAGGGVGTDTQYF	TGCGCCAGCAGCCCGGGACTAGCGGGGGGAGGGGTTGGCACAGATACGCAGTATTTT
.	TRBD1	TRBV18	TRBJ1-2	CASSDGTAMGYGYTF	TGTGCCAGCTCTGATGGGACAGCGATGGGCTATGGCTACACCTTC
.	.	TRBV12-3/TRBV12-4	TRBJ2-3	CASSFLGGTDTQYF	TGTGCCAGCAGTTTTTTGGGAGGCACAGATACGCAGTATTTT
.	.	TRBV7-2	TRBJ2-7	CASSLVPGVLDEQYF	TGTGCCAGCAGCTTAGTCCCAGGGGTTCTCGACGAGCAGTACTTC
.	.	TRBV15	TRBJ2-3	CATNLRGRGTDTQYF	TGTGCCACCAATCTGCGGGGAAGGGGCACAGATACGCAGTATTTT
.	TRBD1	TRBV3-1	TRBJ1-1	CASSHQDRVGTEAFF	TGTGCCAGCAGCCACCAAGACAGGGTGGGCACTGAAGCTTTCTTT
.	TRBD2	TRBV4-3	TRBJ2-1	CASSQDSDRRGAVYNEQFF	TGCGCCAGCAGCCAAGATTCAGATAGGCGGGGGGCGGTCTACAATGAGCAGTTCTTC
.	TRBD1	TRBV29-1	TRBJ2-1	CSVTPRGLGYNEQFF	TGCAGCGTCACACCGAGGGGGCTGGGTTACAATGAGCAGTTCTTC
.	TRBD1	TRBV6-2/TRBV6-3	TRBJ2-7	CASAPGQGILLSYEQYF	TGTGCCAGCGCACCGGGACAGGGGATCCTCCTTTCCTACGAGCAGTACTTC
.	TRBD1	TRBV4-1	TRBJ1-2	CASSQPLTGDGYTF	TGCGCCAGCAGCCAACCTCTGACAGGGGACGGCTACACCTTC
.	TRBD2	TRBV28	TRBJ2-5	CASSLGLRGGQETQYF	TGTGCCAGCAGTTTAGGATTGCGGGGGGGGCAGGAGACCCAGTACTTC